The 26 T cell receptor beta chains below all came from one sample that was sequenced in a study of T cell responses to AZD1222 COVID-19 vaccine. Using immunoSEQ multiplex PCR, the repertoire was profiled, and TCRdb retains in-frame clones only, with some absent. This sample has about 160,000 clones, with about 90% found just once. The material was peripheral blood, obtained 28 days after the second AZD1222 dose. The source is an adult who received the AZD1222 COVID-19 vaccine.

This rearrangement joins TRBV9 to TRBJ2-1, with 11 nucleotides matching TRBD1. The length of the CDR3 is 16 residues. Germline V gene sequence: CDR1 SGDLS, CDR2 YYNGEE. With V trimmed by 1 base and J by 7 bases, 7 bases remained unmatched. The CDR3 coding sequence is TGTGCCAGCAGCGTATCCCCGGGACAGGGGGAAAATGAGCAGTTCTTC. Residues: CASSVSPGQGENEQFF.

The chain couples TRBV5-6 to TRBJ1-1, with TRBD1 matching over 7 bases. The junction had 11 bases not matched to a gene; V was cut back by 4 bases and J by 5 bases. Germline CDR1 SGHDT, CDR2 YYEEEE. This CDR3 is 15 amino acids long. CDR3: CASSPRGPGRTEAFF. The CDR3, as DNA: TGTGCCAGCAGCCCGAGGGGGCCCGGCAGGACTGAAGCTTTCTTT.

The gene calls are TRBV3-1 (or the pseudogene TRBV3-2) and TRBJ1-1; TRBD1 matches at 7 bases. Germline V lookup: CDR1 LGHDT, CDR2 YNNKEL (reference sequence). Trimming removed 0 bases from V and 0 bases from J; junction bases left unmatched: 10. The CDR3 runs 18 residues. The CDR3 reads CASSQDLGTVMMNTEAFF. In nucleotides, the CDR3 is TGTGCCAGCAGCCAAGATCTCGGGACAGTAATGATGAACACTGAAGCTTTCTTT.

The J gene is TRBJ1-2, the V gene TRBV15, with D perhaps TRBD1 (6 bases). V gave up 0 bases and J gave up 4 bases, with 15 bases separating them. There are 16 residues in the CDR3. CDR1 LNHNV and CDR2 YYDKDF come from the germline V gene (reference sequence). The CDR3 is CATSRDRQESVYGYTF. The DNA of the CDR3 is TGTGCCACCAGCAGAGACCGACAGGAATCGGTCTATGGCTACACCTTC.

The rearrangement joins TRBV6-2 or TRBV6-3 to TRBJ1-1; 8 nucleotides match TRBD1. Germline-derived CDR1 and CDR2 are MNHEY and SVGEGT. The junction had 8 bases not matched to a gene; V was cut back by 1 base and J by 4 bases. The CDR3 length is 16 residues. The CDR3 reads CASSYFGTGTRTEAFF. CDR3 coding DNA: TGTGCCAGCAGTTACTTTGGGACAGGCACACGCACTGAAGCTTTCTTT.

The J gene is TRBJ1-5, the V gene TRBV3-1 (or the pseudogene TRBV3-2); D unclear. The CDR3 loop spans 13 amino acids. Germline CDR1 LGHDT, CDR2 YNNKEL (reference sequence). V was shortened by 8 bases and J by 9 bases, with 17 bases between the two germline ends. CDR3 nucleotides: TGTGCCAGCGGAGGGCCTGGTGAGACGCCCCAGCATTTT. Translating gives CASGGPGETPQHF.

The chain has TRBV7-9 and TRBJ1-1, with a possible D match to TRBD1 (6 bases). The CDR3 loop spans 13 amino acids. Per the germline V gene, CDR1 is SEHNR and CDR2 is FQNEAQ (reference sequence). The V gene lost 4 bases and the J gene lost 3 bases, with 9 bases spanning the gap. CDR3 DNA: TGTGCCAGCAGCTACAGGGAAGACACTGAAGCTTTCTTT. Translated, it gives CASSYREDTEAFF.

The chain employs TRBV6-6 and TRBJ2-1, with TRBD2 matching over 9 bases. CDR1 and CDR2 from the germline V gene are MNHNY and SVGAGI (reference sequence). The V and J ends lost 4 bases and 4 bases, in that order; junction bases with no gene match: 5. The CDR3 length is 15 residues. The CDR3 bases are TGTGCCAGCAGTTTAGCGGGGGAGGCTTACAATGAGCAGTTCTTC. Translating gives CASSLAGEAYNEQFF.

CDR3 protein: CASGLVGRANTIYF. The CDR3, as DNA: TGTGCTAGTGGTTTGGTAGGGAGAGCAAACACCATATATTTT. The chain links TRBV12-5 to TRBJ1-3, with D hard to call. Trimming took off 0 bases at V and 6 bases at J, with 9 bases between the two ends. The CDR3 extends over 14 amino acids. Looked up from germline, CDR1 is LGHNT and CDR2 is FRNRAP.

The V gene is TRBV28, the J gene TRBJ1-4; TRBD1 aligns across 9 bases. Germline values: CDR1 MDHEN, CDR2 SYDVKM. CDR3 length equals 15 residues. The V gene end was trimmed by 6 bases and the J gene end by 5 bases; junction bases not matched to a gene: 7. The CDR3 DNA reads as TGTGCCAGCAGGGGCTTTGGGACAGGGAATGAAAAACTGTTTTTT. Amino acid sequence: CASRGFGTGNEKLFF. Full variable domain (rest looked up from reference TRBV28 and TRBJ1-4): DVKVTQSSRYLVKRTGEKVFLECVQDMDHENMFWYRQDPGLGLRLIYFSYDVKMKEKGDIPEGYSVSREKKERFSLILESASTNQTSMYLCASRGFGTGNEKLFFGSGTQLSVL.

This clone occurred once. This chain links TRBV10-3 with TRBJ2-2; 10 bases fit TRBD1. Germline V gene data show CDR1 as ENHRY and CDR2 as SYGVKD. With 4 bases clipped from V and 4 bases from J, the junction kept 6 bases outside the gene matches. This CDR3 is 16 amino acids long. DNA of the CDR3: TGTGCCATCAGTGGTAGACAGGGGGCCCTCACCGGGGAGCTGTTTTTT. Translated: CAISGRQGALTGELFF.

The gene calls are TRBV10-3 and TRBJ2-7, with TRBD1 identical over 11 bases. This CDR3 is 14 amino acids long. CDR1 ENHRY and CDR2 SYGVKD come from the germline V gene. V gave up 6 bases and J gave up 7 bases; unmatched junction bases: 8. CDR3: CAISWDRGSGEQYF. The CDR3 region has the DNA TGTGCCATCAGCTGGGACAGGGGGTCGGGTGAGCAGTACTTC.

This rearrangement joins TRBV19 to TRBJ2-3, with 9 positions matching TRBD2. The CDR3 has 16 amino acids. The V gene's germline CDR1 is LNHDA and CDR2 SQIVND (reference sequence). V was clipped by 6 bases and J by 2 bases; unmatched bases: 9. The CDR3 protein is CASSTGTSRNTDTQYF. In DNA form, the CDR3 reads TGTGCCAGTAGCACCGGGACTAGCAGAAACACAGATACGCAGTATTTT.

V is TRBV2 and J is TRBJ2-5; D possibly corresponds to TRBD2 (6 bases). Germline CDR1 and CDR2: SNHLY and FYNNEI. Trimming shortened V by 6 bases and J by 4 bases, and 15 bases separated the two germline ends. This CDR3 has 14 residues. The CDR3 DNA follows: TGTGCCAGCAGCGAGCAGGGTAGCGGAGAGACCCAGTACTTC. This gives the protein CASSEQGSGETQYF. Full variable domain (remainder filled in from reference TRBV2 and TRBJ2-5): EPEVTQTPSHQVTQMGQEVILRCVPISNHLYFYWYRQILGQKVEFLVSFYNNEISEKSEIFDDQFSVERPDGSNFTLKIRSTKLEDSAMYFCASSEQGSGETQYFGPGTRLLVL.

In nucleotides, the CDR3 is TGTGCCAGCAGCAGGACAGGGGGTCAGCCCCAGCATTTT. It specifies CASSRTGGQPQHF. This rearrangement joins TRBV6-5 to TRBJ1-5, with 10 nucleotides matching TRBD1. The V gene end was trimmed by 6 bases and the J gene end by 6 bases; junction bases not matched to a gene: 2. Germline CDR1 MNHEY, CDR2 SVGAGI. The CDR3 has 13 residues.

The chain has TRBV6-5 and TRBJ1-6; D remains ambiguous. Germline assignment: CDR1 MNHEY and CDR2 SVGAGI. This CDR3 has 14 residues. V was trimmed by 11 bases and J by 10 bases, leaving 21 bases between them. CDR3 sequence: CAARKLVGWSPLHF. CDR3 nucleotides: TGTGCCGCCCGGAAACTCGTGGGCTGGTCACCCCTCCACTTT.

The CDR3 sequence: CATSRDSGAGANVLTF. The CDR3, as DNA: TGTGCCACCAGCAGAGATTCGGGAGCCGGGGCCAACGTCCTGACTTTC. The J gene is TRBJ2-6, the V gene TRBV15, with D perhaps matching TRBD2 (6 bases). The V and J ends lost 0 bases and 4 bases respectively, with 10 bases between them. Germline CDR1 and CDR2: LNHNV and YYDKDF (reference sequence). This CDR3 spans 16 amino acids.

The rearrangement uses TRBV4-2 and TRBJ1-4; D not certain. The germline V gene encodes CDR1 LGHNA and CDR2 YNFKEQ. Trimming shortened V by 0 bases and J by 8 bases, and 10 bases separated the two germline ends. This CDR3 has 14 amino acids. The CDR3 sequence is CASSQEEIGEKLFF. For the CDR3, the DNA is TGTGCCAGCAGCCAAGAGGAAATCGGCGAAAAACTGTTTTTT.

V and J are TRBV5-4 and TRBJ2-1; D possibly corresponds to TRBD2 (6 bases). This CDR3 comprises 16 residues. The germline V gene encodes CDR1 SGHNT and CDR2 YYREEE (reference sequence). V lost 4 bases and J 0 bases, leaving 14 bases between the germline ends. The CDR3 sequence is CASSPLAGSSYNEQFF. In DNA form, the CDR3 reads TGTGCCAGCAGCCCACTTGCGGGGAGCTCCTACAATGAGCAGTTCTTC.

J is TRBJ1-1 and V is TRBV12-3 or TRBV12-4; D is unclear. V lost 5 bases to trimming and J lost 2 bases, with 9 bases between them. The CDR3 is made up of 13 amino acids. CDR3 residues: CASSATPNTEAFF. CDR3 DNA: TGTGCCAGCAGTGCTACACCAAACACTGAAGCTTTCTTT.

The chain couples TRBV5-4 to TRBJ1-2; weak D call: TRBD1 (5 bases). Germline-derived CDR1 and CDR2 are SGHNT and YYREEE (reference sequence). The CDR3 loop spans 15 amino acids. Deletions cut 3 bases from V and 4 bases from J, with 16 bases between. The CDR3 loop is CASSSGRQGTYGYTF. Here the CDR3 DNA reads TGTGCCAGCAGCTCCGGAAGGCAGGGAACCTATGGCTACACCTTC.

The chain uses TRBV6-5 and TRBJ2-2; D call uncertain. Germline V lookup: CDR1 MNHEY, CDR2 SVGAGI. Trimming left V 7 bases short and J 1 base short, with 13 bases between. This CDR3 has 15 residues. Here the CDR3 DNA reads TGTGCCAGCACATATCTAGACATGAACACCGGGGAGCTGTTTTTT. It yields the protein CASTYLDMNTGELFF.

The chain has TRBV9 and TRBJ1-3; D is ambiguous. V was pared by 1 base and J by 2 bases, with 13 bases between. Germline values: CDR1 SGDLS, CDR2 YYNGEE. This CDR3 region has 16 residues. The CDR3: CASSVNKDYPGNTIYF. Here the CDR3 DNA reads TGTGCCAGCAGCGTAAATAAGGATTACCCTGGAAACACCATATATTTT.

The chain carries TRBV7-6 and TRBJ2-2; 15 positions agree with TRBD2. The CDR3 is 19 residues long. CDR1 and CDR2 (germline): SGHVS, FNYEAQ. The J segment lost 2 bases and the V segment lost 4 bases, leaving 8 bases of the junction unmatched. Here the CDR3 DNA reads TGTGCCAGCAGCTCTGGGACTAGCGGGGGGCTTGCAAACACCGGGGAGCTGTTTTTT. Amino acid sequence: CASSSGTSGGLANTGELFF.

V usage is TRBV3-1 (or the pseudogene TRBV3-2) and J usage is TRBJ2-1; D is possibly TRBD2 (5 bases). CDR1 LGHDT and CDR2 YNNKEL come from the germline V gene (reference sequence). The CDR3 length is 17 residues. V lost 1 base and J lost 1, with 14 bases in between. In DNA form, the CDR3 reads TGTGCCAGCAGCCAAGCAGCTAGCTTAACATCCTACAATGAGCAGTTCTTC. This sequence encodes CASSQAASLTSYNEQFF.

The V and J genes are TRBV7-9 and TRBJ1-4, with 7 bases matching TRBD1. The trim removed 1 base at V and 6 bases at J, leaving 5 bases unmatched. The CDR3 covers 15 residues. Germline V lookup: CDR1 SEHNR, CDR2 FQNEAQ (reference sequence). For the CDR3, the DNA is TGTGCCAGCAGCTTAGAGGAACAGGGGTATGAAAAACTGTTTTTT. Translating it yields CASSLEEQGYEKLFF.